This TCR beta chain is drawn from a study of T cell repertoires in cytomegalovirus infection. Across the study: Both CMV infection and a matching HLA type were indicated by public TCR beta signatures.

This clonotype was counted ten times or more. The antigen is unknown. TCRdb reprocessed the reads with MiXCR, giving one entry per CDR3 protein. The sample lists about 97,000 distinct CDR3 sequences, 15% to 20% occurring once. General observations from the study: Predominance within the ex vivo response was attributable to HLA-C-restricted CMV-specific TCR beta clonotypes.

The germline V gene encodes CDR1 SGHTA and CDR2 FQGNSA. The length of the CDR3 is 14 residues. Trimming took off 5 bases at V and 1 base at J, with 11 bases between the two ends. Sequences were obtained from PBMCs. This TCR derives from a human donor in good health (CMV status not recorded). Some clones in this sample may be carry-over from other donors' samples. The chain is built from TRBV7-2 and TRBJ1-2; no definite D call. The CDR3 is CASSMLGINYGYTF. The CDR3, as DNA: TGTGCCAGCAGCATGCTGGGGATTAACTATGGCTACACCTTC.